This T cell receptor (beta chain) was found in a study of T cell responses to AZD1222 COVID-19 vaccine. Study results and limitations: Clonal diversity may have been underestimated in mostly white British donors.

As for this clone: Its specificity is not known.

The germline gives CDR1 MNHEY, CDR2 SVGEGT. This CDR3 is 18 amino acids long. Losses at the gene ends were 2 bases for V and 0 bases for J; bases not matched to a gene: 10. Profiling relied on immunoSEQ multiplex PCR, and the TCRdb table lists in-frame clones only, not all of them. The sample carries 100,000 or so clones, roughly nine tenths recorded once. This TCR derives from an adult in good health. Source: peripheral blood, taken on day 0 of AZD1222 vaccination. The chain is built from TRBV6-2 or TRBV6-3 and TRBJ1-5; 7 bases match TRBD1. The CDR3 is CASSYPRGQITSNQPQHF. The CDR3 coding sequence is TGTGCCAGCAGTTACCCTCGGGGACAGATAACTAGCAATCAGCCCCAGCATTTT.